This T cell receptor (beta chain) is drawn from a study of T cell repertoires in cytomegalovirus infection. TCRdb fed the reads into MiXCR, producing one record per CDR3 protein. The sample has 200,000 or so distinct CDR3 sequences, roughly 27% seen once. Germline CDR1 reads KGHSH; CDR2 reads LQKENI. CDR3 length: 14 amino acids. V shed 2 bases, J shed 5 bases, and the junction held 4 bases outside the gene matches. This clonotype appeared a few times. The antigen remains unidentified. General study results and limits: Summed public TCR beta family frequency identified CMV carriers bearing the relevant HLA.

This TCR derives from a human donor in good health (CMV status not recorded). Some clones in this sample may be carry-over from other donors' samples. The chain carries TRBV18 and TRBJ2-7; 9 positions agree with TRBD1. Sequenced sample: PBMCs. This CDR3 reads CASSPLQGANEQYF. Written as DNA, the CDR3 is TGTGCCAGCTCACCATTACAGGGGGCGAACGAGCAGTACTTC.